This is a list of T cell receptor beta chains from one sample in a study of T-cell reconstitution after alpha-beta-depleted transplantation in children. TCRdb redid the calling of the PCR reads with MiXCR, one entry per CDR3 protein. Here the sample spans about 78,000 distinct CDR3 sequences, less than 15% being singletons. The input for sequencing was PBMCs, mostly from graft donor cells, taken 180 days after TCRalphabeta/CD19-depleted stem cell transplant. These receptors all stem from a male patient under 10 years old who had a stem cell transplant for acute lymphoblastic leukemia, so the T cells may come from the graft donor. Each CDR3 is given with its conserved first and last residue. Fields, in order: CDR3 protein, CDR3 DNA, D gene, clone size, V gene, J gene. A D gene is named only where the DNA matches it firmly. For some rows the clone size is stated as once, few or many, or as a class when expanded; others skip it.

CDR3aa: CSVRGAAAASYEQYF
CDR3nt: TGCAGCGTCCGCGGGGCAGCGGCCGCTTCCTACGAGCAGTACTTC
d_gene: -
abundance: -
v_gene: TRBV29-1
j_gene: TRBJ2-7

CDR3aa: CASSQDSTRGTEAFF
CDR3nt: TGCGCCAGCAGCCAAGATTCAACACGGGGCACTGAAGCTTTCTTT
d_gene: -
abundance: few
v_gene: TRBV4-3
j_gene: TRBJ1-1

CDR3aa: CASSLWQGGNTGELFF
CDR3nt: TGTGCCAGCAGTTTGTGGCAAGGGGGGAACACCGGGGAGCTGTTTTTT
d_gene: -
abundance: -
v_gene: TRBV28
j_gene: TRBJ2-2

CDR3aa: CSARGQGAYEQYF
CDR3nt: TGCAGTGCTAGGGGACAGGGGGCCTACGAGCAGTACTTC
d_gene: TRBD1
abundance: few
v_gene: TRBV20-1
j_gene: TRBJ2-7

CDR3aa: CASSLQHYGYTF
CDR3nt: TGCGCCAGCAGCTTACAGCACTATGGCTACACCTTC
d_gene: -
abundance: many
v_gene: TRBV5-1
j_gene: TRBJ1-2

CDR3aa: CSARSSGGTEAFF
CDR3nt: TGCAGTGCTAGATCCTCAGGGGGCACTGAAGCTTTCTTT
d_gene: TRBD1
abundance: many
v_gene: TRBV20-1
j_gene: TRBJ1-1

CDR3aa: CASSGRLAGEPKNIQYF
CDR3nt: TGTGCCAGCAGCGGACGCCTAGCGGGAGAACCCAAAAACATTCAGTACTTC
d_gene: TRBD2
abundance: few
v_gene: TRBV11-2
j_gene: TRBJ2-4

CDR3aa: CASSPHLRGYTF
CDR3nt: TGTGCCAGCAGTCCCCACCTCAGGGGCTACACCTTC
d_gene: -
abundance: -
v_gene: TRBV28
j_gene: TRBJ1-2

CDR3aa: CAISESMVPYEQYF
CDR3nt: TGTGCCATCAGTGAGTCTATGGTCCCCTACGAGCAGTACTTC
d_gene: -
abundance: few
v_gene: TRBV10-3
j_gene: TRBJ2-7

CDR3aa: CASSLGPGPPPYEQYF
CDR3nt: TGTGCCAGCAGCTTAGGTCCGGGACCCCCCCCTTACGAGCAGTACTTC
d_gene: -
abundance: few
v_gene: TRBV7-2
j_gene: TRBJ2-7

CDR3aa: CASTATSGTSGNEQFF
CDR3nt: TGTGCCAGCACCGCCACCTCCGGGACTAGTGGCAATGAGCAGTTCTTC
d_gene: TRBD2
abundance: few
v_gene: TRBV28
j_gene: TRBJ2-1

CDR3aa: CASSYWGQGSTDTQYF
CDR3nt: TGTGCCAGCAGTTACTGGGGACAGGGGAGCACAGATACGCAGTATTTT
d_gene: TRBD1
abundance: many
v_gene: TRBV6-5
j_gene: TRBJ2-3

CDR3aa: CASVAMENYGYTF
CDR3nt: TGTGCCAGCGTGGCTATGGAAAACTATGGCTACACCTTC
d_gene: -
abundance: few
v_gene: TRBV6-1
j_gene: TRBJ1-2

CDR3aa: CATSSIGLAGSDTQYF
CDR3nt: TGTGCCACCAGTTCGATCGGGCTAGCGGGATCAGATACGCAGTATTTT
d_gene: TRBD2
abundance: few
v_gene: TRBV24-1
j_gene: TRBJ2-3

CDR3aa: CASSIVAGGPYEQYF
CDR3nt: TGTGCCAGCAGTATCGTAGCGGGAGGTCCCTACGAGCAGTACTTC
d_gene: TRBD2
abundance: few
v_gene: TRBV6-2/TRBV6-3
j_gene: TRBJ2-7

CDR3aa: CASSLFVRRDTGELFF
CDR3nt: TGTGCCAGCAGCTTATTTGTTCGGAGGGACACCGGGGAGCTGTTTTTT
d_gene: -
abundance: few
v_gene: TRBV5-6
j_gene: TRBJ2-2